This T cell receptor beta chain comes out of a study of spatial heterogeneity in lung cancer. Carried by each TCR cDNA molecule was a unique molecular identifier. MiXCR, run by TCRdb on the 5' RACE reads, gives a single entry per CDR3 protein. The sample records around 120,000 distinct CDR3 sequences, 12% being singletons. Indicated time point: blood at routine non-recurrence follow-up after resection. Tumor, nontumor lung or frozen PBMC supplied whole RNA, sequenced without sorting. This TCR was recovered from a male donor with early-stage non-small cell lung cancer. The sample consisted of PBMCs, taken at follow-up.

The CDR3 DNA reads TGTGCCACCAGCAGACCGCACTCGGGGGGCCCAGATACGCAGTATTTT. It translates to CATSRPHSGGPDTQYF. The genes are TRBV15 and TRBJ2-3; D is perhaps TRBD2 (7 bases). The CDR3 runs to 16 residues. Germline V gene data show CDR1 as LNHNV and CDR2 as YYDKDF (reference sequence). The ends were cut back, 2 bases at V and 4 bases at J, with 16 bases in the middle. The full variable domain, in which reference TRBV15 and TRBJ2-3 provide the parts outside the CDR3, is DAMVIQNPRYQVTQFGKPVTLSCSQTLNHNVMYWYQQKSSQAPKLLFHYYDKDFNNEADTPDNFQSRRPNTSFCFLDIRSPGLGDTAMYLCATSRPHSGGPDTQYFGPGTRLTVL.